This T cell receptor (beta chain) is from a study of blood T cell repertoires in COVID-19. The assay was immunoSEQ multiplex PCR, and TCRdb's table has in-frame clones only and misses some. The table includes around 390,000 clones, approximately 90% detected once. The V and J ends lost 6 bases and 8 bases respectively, with 16 bases between them. Germline values: CDR1 SNHLY, CDR2 FYNNEI. CDR3 length equals 14 residues. Source material: PBMCs or T cells enriched from blood (not recorded which). This clonotype originated in a woman between 45 and 60 years old who had recovered from COVID-19. The chain recombines TRBV2 with TRBJ1-4, with a possible D match to TRBD1 (6 bases). The CDR3 reads CASRRGTGGEKLFF. The DNA of the CDR3 is TGTGCCAGCAGGAGGGGGACGGGGGGAGAAAAACTGTTTTTT.